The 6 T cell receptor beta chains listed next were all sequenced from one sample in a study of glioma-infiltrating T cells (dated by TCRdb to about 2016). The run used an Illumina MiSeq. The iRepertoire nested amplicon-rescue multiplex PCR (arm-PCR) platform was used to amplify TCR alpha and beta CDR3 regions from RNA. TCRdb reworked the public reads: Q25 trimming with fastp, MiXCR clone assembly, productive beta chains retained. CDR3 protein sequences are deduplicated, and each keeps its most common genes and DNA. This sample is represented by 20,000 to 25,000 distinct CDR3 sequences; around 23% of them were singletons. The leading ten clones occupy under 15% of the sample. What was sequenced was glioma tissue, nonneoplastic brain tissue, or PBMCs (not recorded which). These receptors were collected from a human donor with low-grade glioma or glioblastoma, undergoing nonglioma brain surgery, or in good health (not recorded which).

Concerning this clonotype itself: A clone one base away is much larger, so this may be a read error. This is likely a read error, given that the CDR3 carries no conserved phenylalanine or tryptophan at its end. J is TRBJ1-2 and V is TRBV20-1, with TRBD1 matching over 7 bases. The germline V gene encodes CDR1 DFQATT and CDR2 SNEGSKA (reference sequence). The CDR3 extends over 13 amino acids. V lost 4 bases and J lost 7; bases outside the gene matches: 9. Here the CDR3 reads CSAISPGGSGYTL. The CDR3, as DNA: TGCAGTGCTATCTCTCCAGGGGGTAGTGGCTACACCTTA.

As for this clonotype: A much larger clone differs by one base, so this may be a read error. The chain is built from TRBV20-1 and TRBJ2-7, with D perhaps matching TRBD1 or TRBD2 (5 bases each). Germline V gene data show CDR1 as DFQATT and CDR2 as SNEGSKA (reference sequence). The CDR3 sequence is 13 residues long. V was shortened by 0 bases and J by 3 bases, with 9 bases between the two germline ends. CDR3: CSAREAGGYEQYF. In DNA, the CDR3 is TGCAGTGCTAGAGAAGCTGGGGGCTACGAGCAGTACTTC.

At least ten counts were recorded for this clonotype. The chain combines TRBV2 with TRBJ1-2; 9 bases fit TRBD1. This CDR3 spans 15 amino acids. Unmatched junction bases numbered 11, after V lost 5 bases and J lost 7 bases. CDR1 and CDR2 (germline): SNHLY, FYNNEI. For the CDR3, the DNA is TGTGCCAGCAGTCATTATGGGACAGGGCGAAGTGGCTACACCTTC. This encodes CASSHYGTGRSGYTF.

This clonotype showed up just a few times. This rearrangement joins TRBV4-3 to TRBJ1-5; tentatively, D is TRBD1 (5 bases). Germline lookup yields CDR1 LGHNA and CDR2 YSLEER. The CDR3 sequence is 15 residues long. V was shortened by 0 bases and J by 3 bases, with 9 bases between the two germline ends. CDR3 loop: CASSQDLGTNQPQHF. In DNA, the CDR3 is TGCGCCAGCAGCCAAGATCTGGGGACCAATCAGCCCCAGCATTTT.

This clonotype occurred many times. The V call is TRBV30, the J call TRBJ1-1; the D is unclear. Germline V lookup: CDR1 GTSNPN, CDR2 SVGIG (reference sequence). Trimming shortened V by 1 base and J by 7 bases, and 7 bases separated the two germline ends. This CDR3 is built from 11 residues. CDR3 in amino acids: CAWSGSVEAFF. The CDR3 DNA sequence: TGTGCCTGGAGTGGATCCGTTGAAGCTTTCTTT. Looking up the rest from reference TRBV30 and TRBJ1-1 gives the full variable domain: SQTIHQWPATLVQPVGSPLSLECTVEGTSNPNLYWYRQAAGRGLQLLFYSVGIGQISSEVPQNLSASRPQDRQFILSSKKLLLSDSGFYLCAWSGSVEAFFGQGTRLTVV.

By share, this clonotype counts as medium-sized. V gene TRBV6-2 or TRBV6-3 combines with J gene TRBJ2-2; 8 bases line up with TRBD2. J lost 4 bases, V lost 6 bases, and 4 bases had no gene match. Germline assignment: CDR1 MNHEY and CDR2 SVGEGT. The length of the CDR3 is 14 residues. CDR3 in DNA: TGTGCCAGCAGCCAACTAGCGGCCACCGGGGAGCTGTTTTTT. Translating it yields CASSQLAATGELFF.